This T cell receptor beta chain was captured by sequencing in a study of blood T cell repertoires in COVID-19. Turning to the study itself: PBMCs, B-cell-depleted T cells, or T cells provided the cDNA or gDNA that made up the material.

Worth noting for this clone: One end of the junction is discordant with germline, which a read error may explain.

Methods used by the authors: Amplification of reference gene primers provided the estimated nucleated cell counts. Only in-frame clones appear in the TCRdb table, and some are missing; sequencing was by immunoSEQ multiplex PCR. From that table come the V and J calls and clone size; the DNA was used to work out D and trimming. Of 35,000 to 45,000 clones listed, more than 70% are singletons. This TCR was sampled from a man in his sixties with acute or convalescent COVID-19. The material sequenced was peripheral blood.

In nucleotides, the CDR3 is TGTGCCAGCAGTTTCGGGAGGCCGCGGAACGCTGAAGCTTTCTTT. Its translation is CASSFGRPRNAEAFF. The chain uses TRBV28 and TRBJ1-1; D gene uncertain. Germline CDR1 is MDHEN and CDR2 is SYDVKM. There are 15 residues in the CDR3.